This entry describes one T cell receptor beta chain. V lost 5 bases to trimming and J lost 0 bases, with 20 bases between them. The CDR3 is 18 amino acids. Per the germline V gene, CDR1 is MNHEY and CDR2 is SMNVEV (reference sequence). Only in-frame clones appear in the TCRdb table, and some are missing; sequencing was by immunoSEQ multiplex PCR. The sample yields about 800,000 clones, just over 95% seen once. The entry originates in a study of shared clonotypes between healthy human individuals. CD45RO-negative, CCR7-selected cells formed the naive CD8 fraction, which excluded terminally differentiated effector memory CD45RA+ cells.

The rearrangement joins TRBV27 to TRBJ2-1; the D gene could be TRBD1 or TRBD2 (6 bases each). The clonotype comes from a man aged 25 to 40 in good health. The sequenced material came from naive CD8+ T cells sorted from blood. The CDR3: CASSIVSGGTRSYNEQFF. The DNA for the CDR3 is TGTGCCAGCAGTATTGTTTCCGGGGGCACCCGCTCCTACAATGAGCAGTTCTTC.